The 21 T cell receptor beta chains presented below share a single source sample, sequenced in a study of identical twins. From the 5' RACE reads, TCRdb called clonotypes with MiXCR, one entry per CDR3 protein. The sample has roughly 1.6 million distinct CDR3 sequences; roughly 35% are singletons. The sequenced sample was cord blood. Receptors were obtained from a newborn girl in good health.

This clonotype was seen a few times. This chain links TRBV20-1 with TRBJ2-7, with TRBD1 matching over 7 bases. There are 14 residues in the CDR3. The trim removed 4 bases at V and 2 bases at J, leaving 8 bases unmatched. Germline V CDR1 and CDR2: DFQATT, SNEGSKA (reference sequence). CDR3 sequence reads: CSANRGQAPYEQYF. The CDR3 DNA follows: TGCAGTGCTAACCGAGGACAGGCCCCCTACGAGCAGTACTTC.

The rearrangement links TRBV27 to TRBJ1-5, with 7 bases fitting TRBD1. This CDR3 contains 14 residues. The germline V gene encodes CDR1 MNHEY and CDR2 SMNVEV (reference sequence). V trimming: 5 bases; J trimming: 3 bases; junction bases outside the gene matches: 4. The CDR3 reads CASSDRVDNQPQHF. For the CDR3, the DNA is TGTGCCAGCAGTGACAGGGTGGACAATCAGCCCCAGCATTTT.

In this sample, this clonotype turned up a few times. V and J are TRBV9 and TRBJ1-1, with D uncertain. V dropped 0 bases and J dropped 5 bases, with 8 bases sitting between them. The CDR3 has 13 amino acids. Germline values: CDR1 SGDLS, CDR2 YYNGEE. Here the CDR3 DNA reads TGTGCCAGCAGCGTAGACCCGGGGACTGAAGCTTTCTTT. Translating it yields CASSVDPGTEAFF.

This clonotype was seen a handful of times. The V gene is TRBV5-4, the J gene TRBJ2-7, with D perhaps given as TRBD1 or TRBD2 (5 bases each). V lost 4 bases and J 2 bases, leaving 16 bases between the germline ends. Germline V CDR1 and CDR2: SGHNT, YYREEE (reference sequence). The CDR3 is made up of 15 amino acids. The CDR3 coding sequence is TGTGCCAGCAGCACGGGACCCATTAAACCCTACGAGCAGTACTTC. Translating gives CASSTGPIKPYEQYF. Supplemented by reference TRBV5-4 and TRBJ2-7, the full variable domain reads ETGVTQSPTHLIKTRGQQVTLRCSSQSGHNTVSWYQQALGQGPQFIFQYYREEENGRGNFPPRFSGLQFPNYSSELNVNALELDDSALYLCASSTGPIKPYEQYFGPGTRLTVT.

The rearrangement links TRBV12-3 or TRBV12-4 to TRBJ1-3; 8 bases line up with TRBD1. The CDR3 runs 14 residues. V lost 5 bases and J lost 4; bases outside the gene matches: 4. CDR3 bases: TGTGCCAGCAGTCCCTGGACAGGGGGAAACACCATATATTTT. Translating it yields CASSPWTGGNTIYF.

This clonotype was seen more than once but under ten times. The CDR3 nucleotides read TGCAGTGCTAGGTTACCGGACGGTGAAGGGGCCTACAATGAGCAGTTCTTC. Translation: CSARLPDGEGAYNEQFF. The chain couples TRBV20-1 to TRBJ2-1; the D gene is possibly TRBD1 (5 bases). The CDR3 has 17 amino acids. The ends were cut back, 3 bases at V and 2 bases at J, with 20 bases in the middle. Germline CDR1 is DFQATT and CDR2 is SNEGSKA (reference sequence).

V is TRBV19 and J is TRBJ1-5, with D uncertain. The V gene's germline CDR1 is LNHDA and CDR2 SQIVND (reference sequence). There are 14 residues in the CDR3. V was clipped by 10 bases and J by 0 bases, with 13 bases between them. Written as DNA, the CDR3 is TGTGCCACCGTTGAAACGGATAGCAATCAGCCCCAGCATTTT. Translated, it gives CATVETDSNQPQHF.

This clonotype was seen a handful of times. The CDR3 here is CASSRAGGRSYNEQYF. CDR3 DNA: TGTGCCAGCAGTCGAGCGGGGGGCCGCTCCTACAATGAGCAGTACTTC. V is TRBV12-3 or TRBV12-4 and J is TRBJ2-1; 9 bases agree with TRBD2. The J call may be mistaken, given a closer DNA end match to TRBJ2-7. The CDR3 length is 16 residues.

The chain joins TRBV7-2 to TRBJ2-2; 7 nucleotides line up with TRBD2. The V segment lost 7 bases and the J segment 1 base; nucleotides outside the gene matches: 3. The CDR3 consists of 14 residues. CDR1 SGHTA and CDR2 FQGNSA come from the germline V gene. The CDR3 here is CASKTSQNTGELFF. The CDR3 nucleotides read TGTGCCAGCAAGACTAGCCAGAACACCGGGGAGCTGTTTTTT.

Only a few counts were recorded for this clonotype. The chain joins TRBV3-1 to TRBJ2-7; D gene unclear. The CDR3 has 12 residues. V lost 3 bases and J lost 5, with 8 bases in between. CDR1 and CDR2 (germline): LGHDT, YNNKEL (reference sequence). The CDR3 region is CASSQSDNEQYF. In DNA, the CDR3 is TGTGCCAGCAGCCAGTCCGACAACGAGCAGTACTTC.

The rearrangement joins TRBV5-1 to TRBJ1-1; TRBD1 is a possible D gene (6 bases). CDR3 length: 12 residues. CDR1 is SGHRS, CDR2 YFSETQ, per germline. V was cut by 4 bases and J by 6 bases, with 10 bases left in between. CDR3: CASSGRTAEAFF. The CDR3 DNA sequence: TGCGCCAGCAGCGGACGGACAGCTGAAGCTTTCTTT.

This clonotype was detected only a few times. This rearrangement joins TRBV12-3 or TRBV12-4 to TRBJ2-7, with D maybe TRBD1 (6 bases). Trimming stripped 6 bases from V and 0 bases from J, with 15 bases between. The CDR3 is made up of 15 amino acids. In nucleotides, the CDR3 is TGTGCCAGCAGCCGCACAGGGATGAGCTCCTACGAGCAGTACTTC. It specifies CASSRTGMSSYEQYF.

In its sample, this clonotype was seen a few times. This chain's CDR3 is CASSYGLAGGPSTDTQYF. Here the CDR3 DNA reads TGTGCCAGCAGTTACGGGCTAGCGGGGGGGCCTAGCACAGATACGCAGTATTTT. This sequence joins TRBV6-5 and TRBJ2-3, with 12 bases that match TRBD2. Germline trimming cut 2 bases from V and 0 bases from J; bases unmatched to any gene: 6. The CDR3 spans 18 residues. CDR1 and CDR2 from the germline V gene are MNHEY and SVGAGI.

A note on this clonotype: The junction does not match germline at one end; this may be a read error. The V and J genes are TRBV7-2 and TRBJ1-6; no definite D call. The CDR3 consists of 13 residues. The germline V gene has CDR1 SGHTA and CDR2 FQGNSA. The CDR3 region is CAGSFRKRSPLHF. The CDR3 DNA reads TGTGCCGGCAGCTTTCGGAAGAGGTCACCCCTCCACTTT. The variable domain in full, completed from reference TRBV7-2 and TRBJ1-6, reads GAGVSQSPSNKVTEKGKDVELRCDPISGHTALYWYRQSLGQGLEFLIYFQGNSAPDKSGLPSDRFSAERTGGSVSTLTIQRTQQEDSAVYLCAGSFRKRSPLHFGNGTRLTVT.

This clonotype has more than one count but fewer than ten. The rearrangement uses TRBV4-2 and TRBJ1-2; D gene uncertain. With 1 base removed from V and 1 base from J, the gap between germline ends came to 7 bases. The CDR3 consists of 14 residues. Germline V gives CDR1 LGHNA, CDR2 YNFKEQ. The CDR3: CASSQVQVNYGYTF. The CDR3 bases are TGTGCCAGCAGCCAAGTTCAGGTTAACTATGGCTACACCTTC.

The chain links TRBV10-2 to TRBJ2-1, with D unresolved. Trimming removed 7 bases at V and 10 bases at J, with 17 bases between. CDR3 size: 13 residues. Looked up from germline, CDR1 is WSHSY and CDR2 is SAAADI. The CDR3 sequence is CASKVIQQSEQFF. The CDR3 region has the DNA TGCGCCAGCAAGGTAATTCAGCAAAGCGAGCAGTTCTTC.

The CDR3 nucleotides read TGTGCCAGCAGTTCCCAACAGGGTTACTATGGCTACACCTTC. This codes for CASSSQQGYYGYTF. This sequence joins TRBV27 and TRBJ1-2; the D gene is possibly TRBD1 (6 bases). The V end was cut by 4 bases, the J end by 3 bases, with 12 bases between. CDR3 length: 14 amino acids. Germline CDR1 and CDR2: MNHEY and SMNVEV (reference sequence).

The rearrangement joins TRBV5-6 to TRBJ1-2; no clear D gene. Germline assignment: CDR1 SGHDT and CDR2 YYEEEE. This CDR3 region has 11 residues. The V end was cut by 4 bases, the J end by 7 bases, with 8 bases between. The CDR3 nucleotides are TGTGCCAGCAGCGCCGGGCTTGGCTACACCTTC. This sequence encodes CASSAGLGYTF.

The chain uses TRBV20-1 and TRBJ2-2, with D unresolved. Per the germline V gene, CDR1 is DFQATT and CDR2 is SNEGSKA (reference sequence). The CDR3 is 16 residues long. The V gene lost 5 bases and the J gene lost 1 base, with 17 bases spanning the gap. The CDR3 reads CSADRVGVRNTGELFF. The CDR3 DNA sequence: TGCAGTGCTGACCGGGTTGGAGTTCGGAACACCGGGGAGCTGTTTTTT.

Written as DNA, the CDR3 is TGCAGTGCTAGAGATGGAGTAGCTAGCACAGATACGCAGTATTTT. Its protein is CSARDGVASTDTQYF. The chain combines TRBV20-1 with TRBJ2-3; D is unclear. V was trimmed by 0 bases and J by 0 bases, leaving 10 bases between them. Germline CDR1 and CDR2: DFQATT and SNEGSKA (reference sequence). The CDR3 runs 15 residues.

The rearrangement links TRBV29-1 to TRBJ2-5, with 8 bases fitting TRBD2. V lost 2 bases, J lost 0 bases, and 8 bases stayed unmatched. The CDR3 is 16 residues long. Germline CDR1 is SQVTM and CDR2 is ANQGSEA. CDR3 sequence reads: CSVEQGLAGYQETQYF. The CDR3 nucleotides read TGCAGCGTTGAACAGGGGCTAGCGGGCTACCAAGAGACCCAGTACTTC.